The 7 T cell receptor beta chains in this list originate from one sample, sequenced in a study of metastatic and nonmetastatic thyroid tumors. No treatment had been given to any patient before thyroid surgery. With MiXCR, TCRdb reprocessed the PCR reads. The sample includes under 8,500 clones, approximately 39% seen only once; the top ten take around 25%. Specimen: tumor tissue. These receptor sequences come from a female donor with papillary thyroid cancer or a benign thyroid nodule (not recorded which). Some clones in this sample may be carry-over from other donors' samples.

The rearrangement links TRBV5-1 to TRBJ2-3; D gene ambiguous. The germline CDR1 and CDR2 sequences are SGHRS and YFSETQ. Trimming took 6 bases from V and 3 from J, leaving 11 bases between them. CDR3 length equals 13 residues. The CDR3 reads CASTDLWTDTQYF. CDR3 DNA: TGCGCCAGCACGGATCTTTGGACAGATACGCAGTATTTT.

Comment on this clone: The junction departs from germline at one end; a sequencing error may be responsible. This chain links TRBV20-1 with TRBJ2-7, with D maybe TRBD1 (5 bases). Germline values: CDR1 DFQATT, CDR2 SNEGSKA (reference sequence). The CDR3 runs 16 residues. CDR3: CIARDPSQGQDYEQYF. The CDR3 nucleotides are TGCATTGCTAGAGATCCGAGTCAGGGTCAGGACTACGAGCAGTACTTC.

Sample share makes this clone medium-sized (0.01 to 0.1%). V is TRBV28 and J is TRBJ1-5; D unresolved. V shed 8 bases and J shed 5 bases, with 10 bases lying between them. This CDR3 is built from 12 residues. Per germline, CDR1 MDHEN and CDR2 SYDVKM. CDR3 bases: TGTGCCAGCTCCATATTTTATCAGCCCCAGCATTTT. This codes for CASSIFYQPQHF. Variable domain in full (rest from reference TRBV28 and TRBJ1-5): DVKVTQSSRYLVKRTGEKVFLECVQDMDHENMFWYRQDPGLGLRLIYFSYDVKMKEKGDIPEGYSVSREKKERFSLILESASTNQTSMYLCASSIFYQPQHFGDGTRLSIL.

The chain carries TRBV7-6 and TRBJ1-1; possible D gene TRBD1, 5 bases. This CDR3 has 15 residues. CDR1 is SGHVS and CDR2 is FNYEAQ in the germline V gene. V was trimmed by 5 bases and J by 4 bases, leaving 17 bases between them. CDR3 protein: CASSPRIGDGTEAFF. As DNA, the CDR3 is TGTGCCAGCAGCCCGCGGATAGGGGATGGCACTGAAGCTTTCTTT.

This chain joins TRBV27 and TRBJ2-1; 8 bases line up with TRBD2. This CDR3 is 16 amino acids long. Germline V CDR1 and CDR2: MNHEY, SMNVEV (reference sequence). V lost 5 bases to trimming and J lost 8 bases; unmatched junction nucleotides: 14. CDR3 sequence: CASSPFGGEATYEQFF. DNA for the CDR3: TGTGCCAGCAGTCCCTTCGGGGGGGAGGCAACGTATGAGCAGTTCTTC.

The J gene is TRBJ1-2, the V gene TRBV12-3 or TRBV12-4; a possible D gene is TRBD1 (6 bases). The CDR3 contains 14 residues. The V end was cut by 4 bases, the J end by 8 bases, with 17 bases between. The CDR3 sequence is CASSSRGGVGGYTF. DNA for the CDR3: TGTGCCAGCAGTTCCCGAGGGGGGGTCGGAGGCTACACCTTC.

V and J are TRBV2 and TRBJ1-1; D remains unclear. V lost 7 bases, J lost 2 bases, and 14 bases lay in between. Germline loops: CDR1 SNHLY, CDR2 FYNNEI. This CDR3 has 14 residues. The DNA for the CDR3 is TGTGCCAGCAAGAATCCAGTACGCAACACTGAAGCTTTCTTT. It codes for CASKNPVRNTEAFF.